The 19 T cell receptor beta chains reported below all come from one sample, sequenced in a study of Graves' ophthalmopathy and Graves' hyperthyroidism. RNA transcripts were the template, and TCR beta CDR3 regions were amplified from them. Second-round multiplex PCR followed a first-round RT-PCR using HTBI primers. TCRdb re-called the multiplex PCR reads through MiXCR, storing one row per CDR3 protein. The sample lists approximately 700,000 distinct CDR3 sequences; around 40% were seen once. What was sequenced was peripheral blood. These receptors all come from an adult man with Graves' ophthalmopathy.

V is TRBV25-1 and J is TRBJ2-5, with TRBD1 matching 9 bases. The CDR3 has 16 amino acids. Looked up from germline, CDR1 is MGHDK and CDR2 is SYGVNS. J was trimmed by 2 bases and V by 6 bases; bases with no gene match: 10. The CDR3 protein is CASRQIQGAPQETQYF. CDR3 nucleotide sequence: TGTGCCAGCAGACAAATACAGGGGGCCCCACAAGAGACCCAGTACTTC.

This clonotype was observed many times. The chain couples TRBV7-8 to TRBJ2-7, with 12 positions matching TRBD1. Germline V gene data show CDR1 as SGHVS and CDR2 as FQNEAQ. The CDR3 covers 13 residues. The V segment lost 5 bases and the J segment 6 bases; nucleotides outside the gene matches: 2. The CDR3 DNA follows: TGTGCCAGCAGCGGGACAGGGGGCGTCGAGCAGTACTTC. Protein product: CASSGTGGVEQYF. Full variable domain (rest looked up from reference TRBV7-8 and TRBJ2-7): GAGVSQSPRYKVAKRGQDVALRCDPISGHVSLFWYQQALGQGPEFLTYFQNEAQLDKSGLPSDRFFAERPEGSVSTLKIQRTQQEDSAVYLCASSGTGGVEQYFGPGTRLTVT.

The sample holds a few counts of this clonotype. The J gene is TRBJ2-5, the V gene TRBV5-8, with no clear D. This CDR3 has 13 residues. The germline V gene has CDR1 SGHTS and CDR2 YDEGEE. The V end was cut by 5 bases, the J end by 5 bases, with 13 bases between. The CDR3 loop reads CASRNSLEETQYF. In DNA form, the CDR3 reads TGTGCCAGCAGAAATAGCCTGGAGGAGACCCAGTACTTC.

As for this clonotype: A much larger clone lies a single base off, so this may be a read error. V usage is TRBV19 and J usage is TRBJ1-4, with TRBD1 matching 10 bases. Germline assignment: CDR1 LNHDA and CDR2 SQIVND (reference sequence). The CDR3 totals 13 residues. CDR3 loop: CASRGQGSEKLVF. The CDR3 DNA reads as TGTGCCAGCAGGGGACAGGGGTCTGAAAAACTGGTTTTT.

The J gene is TRBJ1-4, the V gene TRBV20-1; no reliable D call. The CDR3 consists of 14 residues. The V gene lost 6 bases and the J gene lost 8 bases, with 19 bases spanning the gap. The germline gives CDR1 DFQATT, CDR2 SNEGSKA (reference sequence). The CDR3 nucleotides read TGCAGTGCCCTTACCACGATACAAGGGGAAAAACTGTTTTTT. Its translation is CSALTTIQGEKLFF.

The V call is TRBV19, the J call TRBJ2-7, with a possible D match to TRBD2 (5 bases). The ends were cut back, 1 base at V and 5 bases at J, with 15 bases in the middle. Germline V gene data show CDR1 as LNHDA and CDR2 as SQIVND (reference sequence). The CDR3 loop spans 15 amino acids. The DNA for the CDR3 is TGTGCCAGTAGTATAGGTCATGATTCCGGGAACGAGCAGTACTTC. It specifies CASSIGHDSGNEQYF. Combining the CDR3 with reference TRBV19 and TRBJ2-7 gives the whole variable domain DGGITQSPKYLFRKEGQNVTLSCEQNLNHDAMYWYRQDPGQGLRLIYYSQIVNDFQKGDIAEGYSVSREKKESFPLTVTSAQKNPTAFYLCASSIGHDSGNEQYFGPGTRLTVT.

This clonotype was counted ten times or more. The rearrangement joins TRBV7-2 to TRBJ1-1, with unresolved D. Trimming removed 0 bases at V and 5 bases at J, with 10 bases between. Germline CDR1 reads SGHTA; CDR2 reads FQGNSA. This CDR3 has 14 amino acids. CDR3 in amino acids: CASSLAGVGTEAFF. As DNA, the CDR3 is TGTGCCAGCAGCTTAGCCGGGGTGGGAACTGAAGCTTTCTTT.

As concerns this clonotype: This may be a read error, as it is one base from a much larger clone. This is likely a read error, given that the CDR3 carries no conserved phenylalanine or tryptophan at its end. The chain has TRBV6-1 and TRBJ2-5; no clear D. The V end was cut by 4 bases, the J end by 7 bases, with 10 bases between. CDR1 and CDR2 (germline): MNHNS, SASEGT. CDR3 size: 12 residues. The CDR3, as DNA: TGTGCCAGCAGTGGGGCCAAGGTGACCCAGTACTGC. Protein sequence: CASSGAKVTQYC.

This chain links TRBV9 with TRBJ2-5, with 7 bases matching TRBD2. After removal of 4 bases from V and 5 bases from J, the junction contained 11 bases not matched to a gene. Germline values: CDR1 SGDLS, CDR2 YYNGEE. The CDR3 covers 15 residues. CDR3 nucleotide sequence: TGTGCCAGCAGCTTTGGTCTAGCGGACTTGGAGACCCAGTACTTC. It codes for CASSFGLADLETQYF.

This clonotype was picked up a small number of times. The CDR3, as DNA: TGCGCCAGCAGTAGCGGGCGGGGGGGACACTACGAGCAGTACTTC. It encodes CASSSGRGGHYEQYF. The V and J genes are TRBV10-2 and TRBJ2-7, with 9 bases fitting TRBD2. Germline V lookup: CDR1 WSHSY, CDR2 SAAADI. The CDR3 consists of 15 residues. The J segment lost 3 bases and the V segment lost 5 bases, leaving 8 bases of the junction unmatched.

The chain links TRBV25-1 to TRBJ1-1; 7 nucleotides agree with TRBD1. J lost 4 bases, V lost 6 bases, and 11 bases had no gene match. This CDR3 region has 15 residues. The germline V gene encodes CDR1 MGHDK and CDR2 SYGVNS. The chain's CDR3 is CASSDHRGKGTEAFF. The CDR3, as DNA: TGTGCCAGCAGCGACCACAGGGGAAAGGGCACTGAAGCTTTCTTT.

The rearrangement joins TRBV7-9 to TRBJ2-7; 7 bases are shared with TRBD2. From germline, CDR1 is SEHNR and CDR2 FQNEAQ (reference sequence). V lost 7 bases to trimming and J lost 2 bases; unmatched junction nucleotides: 8. The CDR3 has 14 residues. This CDR3 reads CASNPSGSAYEQYF. CDR3 sequence (DNA): TGTGCCAGCAACCCTAGCGGCAGTGCCTACGAGCAGTACTTC.

CDR3 amino acids: CASSFGDGIYEQYF. As DNA, the CDR3 is TGTGCCAGCAGTTTCGGGGACGGAATATACGAGCAGTACTTC. V is TRBV2 and J is TRBJ2-7, with D possibly being TRBD1 or TRBD2 (5 bases each). Trimming took 5 bases from V and 4 from J, leaving 15 bases between them. Per the germline V gene, CDR1 is SNHLY and CDR2 is FYNNEI. The length of the CDR3 is 14 residues.

The CDR3 loop reads CSARFPSAYEQYF. DNA of the CDR3: TGCAGTGCTAGGTTCCCTTCTGCTTACGAGCAGTACTTC. The chain links TRBV20-1 to TRBJ2-7, with D unresolved. The CDR3 totals 13 residues. From germline, CDR1 is DFQATT and CDR2 SNEGSKA (reference sequence). V lost 3 bases and J lost 4, with 13 bases in between.

The rearrangement links TRBV5-1 to TRBJ2-7; tentative D call: TRBD2 (6 bases). CDR1 is SGHRS and CDR2 is YFSETQ in the germline V gene. This CDR3 is built from 14 residues. V was shortened by 0 bases and J by 3 bases, with 10 bases between the two germline ends. CDR3 coding DNA: TGCGCCAGCAGCTTGGCCGCTAGCGACTACGAGCAGTACTTC. Its protein is CASSLAASDYEQYF.

The V gene is TRBV11-3, the J gene TRBJ1-1, with D possibly being TRBD1 (5 bases). This CDR3 contains 13 residues. The V end was cut by 5 bases, the J end by 3 bases, with 10 bases between. CDR1 and CDR2 from the germline V gene are SGHNT and YENEEA. The CDR3 DNA follows: TGTGCCAGCAGCGGCGTGGGGGACACTGAAGCTTTCTTT. This codes for CASSGVGDTEAFF.

There are many counts of this clonotype. The V gene is TRBV7-9, the J gene TRBJ1-2, with D possibly being TRBD1 (5 bases). This CDR3 is built from 13 residues. Germline lookup yields CDR1 SEHNR and CDR2 FQNEAQ (reference sequence). With 6 bases removed from V and 2 bases from J, the gap between germline ends came to 10 bases. The CDR3 coding sequence is TGTGCCAGCAGTTTTGGGGACAACTATGGCTACACCTTC. It yields the protein CASSFGDNYGYTF.

This clonotype occurred a few times. The rearrangement links TRBV11-2 to TRBJ1-5; 8 nucleotides line up with TRBD1. CDR1 SGHAT and CDR2 FQNNGV come from the germline V gene. J was trimmed by 6 bases and V by 5 bases; bases with no gene match: 6. CDR3 length: 14 amino acids. The CDR3 region is CASSPGGRGQPQHF. The CDR3 region has the DNA TGTGCCAGCAGCCCAGGGGGCAGGGGTCAGCCCCAGCATTTT.

This sequence joins TRBV20-1 and TRBJ1-5; D remains unclear. V was clipped by 2 bases and J by 5 bases, with 10 bases between them. Germline V gives CDR1 DFQATT, CDR2 SNEGSKA (reference sequence). The CDR3 sequence is 13 residues long. CDR3 DNA: TGCAGTGCTAGATACGACACAGATCAGCCCCAGCATTTT. Translated: CSARYDTDQPQHF.